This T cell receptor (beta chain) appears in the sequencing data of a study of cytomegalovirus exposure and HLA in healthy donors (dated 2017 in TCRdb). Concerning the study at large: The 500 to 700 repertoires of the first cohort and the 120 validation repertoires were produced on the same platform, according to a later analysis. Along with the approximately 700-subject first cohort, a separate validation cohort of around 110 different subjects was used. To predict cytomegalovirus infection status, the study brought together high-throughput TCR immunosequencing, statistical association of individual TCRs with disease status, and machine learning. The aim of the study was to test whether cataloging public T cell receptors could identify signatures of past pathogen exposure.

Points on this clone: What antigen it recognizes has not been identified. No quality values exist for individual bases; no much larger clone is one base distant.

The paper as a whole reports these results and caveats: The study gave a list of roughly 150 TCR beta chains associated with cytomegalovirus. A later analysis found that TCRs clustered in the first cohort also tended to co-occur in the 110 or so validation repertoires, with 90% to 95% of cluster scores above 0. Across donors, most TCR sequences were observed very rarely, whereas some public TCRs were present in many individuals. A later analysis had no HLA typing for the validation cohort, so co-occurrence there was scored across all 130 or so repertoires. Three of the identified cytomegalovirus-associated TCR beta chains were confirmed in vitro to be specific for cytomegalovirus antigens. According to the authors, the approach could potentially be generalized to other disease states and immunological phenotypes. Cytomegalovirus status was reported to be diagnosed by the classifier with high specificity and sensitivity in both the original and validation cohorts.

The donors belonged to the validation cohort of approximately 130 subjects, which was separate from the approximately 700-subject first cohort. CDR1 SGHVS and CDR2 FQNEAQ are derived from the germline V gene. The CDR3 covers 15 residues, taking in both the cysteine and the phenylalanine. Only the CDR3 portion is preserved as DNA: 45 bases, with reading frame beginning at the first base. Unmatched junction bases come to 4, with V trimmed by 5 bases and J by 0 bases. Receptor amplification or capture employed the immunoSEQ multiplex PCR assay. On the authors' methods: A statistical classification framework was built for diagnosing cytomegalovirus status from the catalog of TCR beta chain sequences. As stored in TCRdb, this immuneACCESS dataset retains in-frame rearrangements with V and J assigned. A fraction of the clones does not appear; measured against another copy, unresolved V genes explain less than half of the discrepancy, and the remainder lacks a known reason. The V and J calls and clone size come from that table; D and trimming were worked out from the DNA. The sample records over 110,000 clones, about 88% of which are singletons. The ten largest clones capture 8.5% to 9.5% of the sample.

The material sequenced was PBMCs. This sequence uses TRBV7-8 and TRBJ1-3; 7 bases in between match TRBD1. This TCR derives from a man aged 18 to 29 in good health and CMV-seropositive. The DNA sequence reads TGTGCCAGCAGCACACAGGGGAGCTCTGGAAACACCATATATTTT. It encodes CASSTQGSSGNTIYF.